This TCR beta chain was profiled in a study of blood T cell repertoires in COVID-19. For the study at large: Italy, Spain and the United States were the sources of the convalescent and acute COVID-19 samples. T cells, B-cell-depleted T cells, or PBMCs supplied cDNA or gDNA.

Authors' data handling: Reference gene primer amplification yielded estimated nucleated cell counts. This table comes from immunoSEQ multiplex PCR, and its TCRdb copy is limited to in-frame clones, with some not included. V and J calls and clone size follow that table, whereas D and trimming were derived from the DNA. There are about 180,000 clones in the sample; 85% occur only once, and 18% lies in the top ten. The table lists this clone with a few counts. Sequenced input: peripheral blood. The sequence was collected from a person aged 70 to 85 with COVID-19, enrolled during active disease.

The CDR3 nucleotides read TGTGCCAGCAGCTTATTGGGAGGGCAGGCAGGAGATACGCAGTATTTT. Translating it yields CASSLLGGQAGDTQYF. The V call is TRBV7-9, the J call TRBJ2-3, with 7 bases that match TRBD2. Unmatched junction bases numbered 10, after V lost 2 bases and J lost 5 bases. Germline-derived CDR1 and CDR2 are SEHNR and FQNEAQ (reference sequence). This CDR3 has 16 residues.